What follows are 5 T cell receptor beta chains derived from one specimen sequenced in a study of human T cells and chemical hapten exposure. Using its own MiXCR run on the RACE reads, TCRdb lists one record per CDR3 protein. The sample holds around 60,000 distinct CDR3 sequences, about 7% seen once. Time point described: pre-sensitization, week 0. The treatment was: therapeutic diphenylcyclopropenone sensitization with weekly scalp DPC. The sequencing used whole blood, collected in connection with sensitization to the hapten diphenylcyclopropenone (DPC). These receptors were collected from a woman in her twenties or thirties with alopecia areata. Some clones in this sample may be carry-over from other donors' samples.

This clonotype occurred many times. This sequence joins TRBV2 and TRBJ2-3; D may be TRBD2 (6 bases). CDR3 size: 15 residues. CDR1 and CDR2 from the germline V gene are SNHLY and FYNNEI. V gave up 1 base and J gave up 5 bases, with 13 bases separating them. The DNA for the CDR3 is TGTGCCAGCAGTGAAGATCGGGGGTGGGGAGATACGCAGTATTTT. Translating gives CASSEDRGWGDTQYF.

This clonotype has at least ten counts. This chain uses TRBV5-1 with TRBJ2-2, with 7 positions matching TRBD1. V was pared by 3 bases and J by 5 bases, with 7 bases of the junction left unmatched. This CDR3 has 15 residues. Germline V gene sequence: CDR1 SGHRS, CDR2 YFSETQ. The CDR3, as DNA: TGCGCCAGCAGCTCCGGGACAGCCAAGACCGGGGAGCTGTTTTTT. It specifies CASSSGTAKTGELFF.

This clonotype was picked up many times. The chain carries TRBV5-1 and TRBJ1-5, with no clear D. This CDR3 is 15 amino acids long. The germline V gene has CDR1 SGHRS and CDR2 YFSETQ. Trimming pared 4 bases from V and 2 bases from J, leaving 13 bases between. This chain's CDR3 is CASSPDGTRNQPQHF. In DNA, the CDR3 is TGCGCCAGCAGCCCAGACGGAACCCGCAATCAGCCCCAGCATTTT.

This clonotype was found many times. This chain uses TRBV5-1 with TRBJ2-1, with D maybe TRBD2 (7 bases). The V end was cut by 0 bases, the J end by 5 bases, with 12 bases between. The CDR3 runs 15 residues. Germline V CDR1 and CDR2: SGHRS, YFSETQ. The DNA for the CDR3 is TGCGCCAGCAGCTTGGTGGAGGGGGGGGACAATGAGCAGTTCTTC. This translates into CASSLVEGGDNEQFF.

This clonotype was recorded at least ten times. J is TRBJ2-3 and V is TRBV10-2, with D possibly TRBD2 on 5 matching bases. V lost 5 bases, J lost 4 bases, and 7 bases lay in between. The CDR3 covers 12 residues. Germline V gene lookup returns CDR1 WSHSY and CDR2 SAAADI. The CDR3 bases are TGCGCCAGCAGTAACGGGGCAGATACGCAGTATTTT. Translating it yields CASSNGADTQYF.